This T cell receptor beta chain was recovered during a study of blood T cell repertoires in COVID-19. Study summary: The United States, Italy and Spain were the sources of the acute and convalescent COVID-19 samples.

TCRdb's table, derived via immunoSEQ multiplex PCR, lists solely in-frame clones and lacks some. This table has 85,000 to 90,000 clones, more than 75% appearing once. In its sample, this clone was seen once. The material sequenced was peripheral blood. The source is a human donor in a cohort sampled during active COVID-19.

The CDR3 reads CASSLLLAGTNEQFF. The CDR3 nucleotides read TGCGCCAGCAGCTTGCTACTAGCGGGGACTAATGAGCAGTTCTTC. The gene calls are TRBV5-1 and TRBJ2-1; 10 nucleotides align to TRBD2. V trimming: 1 base; J trimming: 7 bases; junction bases outside the gene matches: 5. Germline assignment: CDR1 SGHRS and CDR2 YFSETQ. This CDR3 contains 15 residues.